This T cell receptor (beta chain) stems from a study of T cell responses to AZD1222 COVID-19 vaccine. On the study more broadly: Doses given second, at about 4 or about 12 weeks, were pooled.

Study-level points and caveats: Clonal diversity may have been underestimated, and the donors were mostly white British, with more females than males.

The CDR3 spans 15 residues. The trim removed 6 bases at V and 1 base at J, leaving 7 bases unmatched. Germline assignment: CDR1 SNHLY and CDR2 FYNNEI. Libraries were prepared by immunoSEQ multiplex PCR; TCRdb keeps only in-frame clonotypes and omits some of them. The sample consists of 110,000 to 150,000 clones, 70% to 90% of them appearing once. About this clone: Its matching antigen is unknown.

The chain is built from TRBV2 and TRBJ1-2; 8 positions agree with TRBD1. The sequence was obtained from an adult in good health. This specimen consisted of peripheral blood, obtained on day 0 of AZD1222 vaccination. CDR3 DNA: TGTGCCAGCAGGAAGGGACAGGCGATTAACTATGGCTACACCTTC. Protein sequence: CASRKGQAINYGYTF.